One and the same sample provided the 7 T cell receptor beta chains below, sequenced in a study of chemoradiotherapy in HPV16-positive cancers. Sequencing was performed with immunoSEQ multiplex PCR; in TCRdb, only in-frame clones are kept and a portion is missing. The data hold 13,000 to 15,000 clones, with 88% observed a single time. Sequences were derived from blood, sampled from a patient who underwent chemoradiotherapy. Receptor source: a human donor with HPV-associated anogenital cancer.

This chain links TRBV19 with TRBJ1-1; D is perhaps TRBD1 (6 bases). This CDR3 contains 14 residues. Germline values: CDR1 LNHDA, CDR2 SQIVND (reference sequence). V was trimmed by 5 bases and J by 1 base, leaving 11 bases between them. CDR3 amino acids: CASSVLQGNTEAFF. CDR3 coding DNA: TGTGCCAGTAGTGTTCTACAGGGGAACACTGAAGCTTTCTTT.

The chain employs TRBV11-2 and TRBJ2-7, with 8 bases aligning to TRBD1. Germline values: CDR1 SGHAT, CDR2 FQNNGV. The V gene end was trimmed by 5 bases and the J gene end by 2 bases; junction bases not matched to a gene: 11. The CDR3 is 16 residues long. This CDR3 is CASSPIRTGQTYEQYF. In nucleotides, the CDR3 is TGTGCCAGCAGCCCGATACGGACAGGGCAAACCTACGAGCAGTACTTC.

The chain joins TRBV4-1 to TRBJ1-4; tentative D call: TRBD1 (5 bases). Germline CDR1 and CDR2: MGHRA and YSYEKL. This CDR3 has 15 amino acids. Trimming took off 1 base at V and 7 bases at J, with 13 bases between the two ends. In nucleotides, the CDR3 is TGCGCCAGCAGCCAAGTACGGGGGACCCCTGAAAAACTGTTTTTT. This codes for CASSQVRGTPEKLFF.

The V and J genes are TRBV5-6 and TRBJ2-1, with 14 bases lining up with TRBD2. The CDR3 length is 16 residues. V was pared by 4 bases and J by 6 bases, with 6 bases of the junction left unmatched. From germline, CDR1 is SGHDT and CDR2 YYEEEE. CDR3 amino acids: CASSPGLAGVGNEQFF. In DNA form, the CDR3 reads TGTGCCAGCAGCCCGGGACTAGCGGGAGTGGGCAATGAGCAGTTCTTC.

The count of this clone is one. The chain is built from TRBV20-1 and TRBJ2-7; D perhaps matches TRBD2 (5 bases). CDR3 length: 11 amino acids. Germline values: CDR1 DFQATT, CDR2 SNEGSKA (reference sequence). Trimming removed 0 bases from V and 9 bases from J, with 9 bases in between. The CDR3 region is CSARDHGGQYF. In DNA, the CDR3 is TGCAGTGCTAGAGATCACGGAGGGCAGTACTTC.

The chain carries TRBV7-2 and TRBJ2-2, with 7 bases fitting TRBD1. Trimming removed 11 bases from V and 6 bases from J; junction bases left unmatched: 12. The CDR3 runs to 14 residues. CDR1 is SGHTA and CDR2 is FQGNSA in the germline V gene. For the CDR3, the DNA is TGTGCCGGCACGATAGGGACAGACGCCGGGGAGCTGTTTTTT. This encodes CAGTIGTDAGELFF.

The chain joins TRBV2 to TRBJ2-2; 12 nucleotides match TRBD2. The CDR3 contains 20 residues. With V trimmed by 4 bases and J by 0 bases, 12 bases remained unmatched. Per the germline V gene, CDR1 is SNHLY and CDR2 is FYNNEI. DNA of the CDR3: TGTGCCAGCAGTGGACTAGGACTAGCGGGGACCACCCCGAACACCGGGGAGCTGTTTTTT. Residues: CASSGLGLAGTTPNTGELFF.